This T cell receptor (beta chain) was obtained from a study of shared clonotypes between healthy human individuals. Notes on the study in general: Among non-shared clonotypes, generation probabilities were lower than among those shared by all four donors.

CD45RO-negative CD8 cells positively selected for CCR7 made up the naive population, which excluded terminally differentiated effector memory CD45RA+ cells. The repertoire was sequenced with immunoSEQ multiplex PCR; TCRdb's copy has only in-frame clones and lacks some. The table includes about 1,900,000 clones, just under 95% detected once. This CDR3 contains 15 residues. The germline V gene has CDR1 SGDLS and CDR2 YYNGEE. V lost 0 bases to trimming and J lost 3 bases; unmatched junction nucleotides: 3. This clone occurred a few times. Its antigen is unknown. The sample carries other DNA sequences with the same CDR3.

Sequences were obtained from naive CD8+ T cells sorted from blood. This TCR was sampled from a man aged 18-30 years in good health. This chain links TRBV9 with TRBJ2-7, with 10 bases fitting TRBD2. The CDR3, as DNA: TGTGCCAGCAGCGTAGGGGCTAGCGGGGGCTACGAGCAGTACTTC. The encoded protein is CASSVGASGGYEQYF.